What follows are 32 T cell receptor beta chains derived from one specimen sequenced in a study of cytotoxic CD8 clonotypes in ibrutinib-treated CLL. The protocol was immunoSEQ multiplex PCR, while the TCRdb copy is restricted to in-frame clones and leaves out a portion. Of 130,000 or so clones listed, approximately 85% are singletons. The sequences come from PBMCs, collected after 24 months of ibrutinib treatment. All receptors come from a human donor with chronic lymphocytic leukemia.

The CDR3 nucleotides read TGTGCCAGCAGCTCGTATTATAGCACAGATACGCAGTATTTT. Its protein product is CASSSYYSTDTQYF. The rearrangement links TRBV7-3 to TRBJ2-3; D remains unclear. CDR1 and CDR2 (germline): SGHTA, FQGTGA. The ends were cut back, 4 bases at V and 0 bases at J, with 8 bases in the middle. The CDR3 spans 14 residues.

The J gene is TRBJ2-2, the V gene TRBV9, with D hard to call. This CDR3 region has 14 residues. Germline loops: CDR1 SGDLS, CDR2 YYNGEE. Trimming took 1 base from V and 1 from J, leaving 5 bases between them. CDR3 bases: TGTGCCAGCAGCGTAACGGGGAACACCGGGGAGCTGTTTTTT. Translation: CASSVTGNTGELFF.

The genes are TRBV19 and TRBJ1-5, with D tentatively TRBD1 (5 bases). From germline, CDR1 is LNHDA and CDR2 SQIVND (reference sequence). The CDR3 has 13 amino acids. V shed 6 bases and J shed 2 bases, with 8 bases lying between them. The CDR3 bases are TGTGCCAGTAGAGTGACAGGCAATCAGCCCCAGCATTTT. It translates to CASRVTGNQPQHF. Combining the CDR3 with reference TRBV19 and TRBJ1-5 gives the whole variable domain DGGITQSPKYLFRKEGQNVTLSCEQNLNHDAMYWYRQDPGQGLRLIYYSQIVNDFQKGDIAEGYSVSREKKESFPLTVTSAQKNPTAFYLCASRVTGNQPQHFGDGTRLSIL.

The rearrangement uses TRBV5-6 and TRBJ1-2, with 7 positions matching TRBD1. Germline V lookup: CDR1 SGHDT, CDR2 YYEEEE. Trimming at V came to 2 bases and at J to 4 bases, leaving 11 bases not matched to a gene. The CDR3 runs to 16 residues. CDR3 region: CASSFSPGQSPYGYTF. CDR3 DNA sequence: TGTGCCAGCAGCTTCTCTCCGGGACAGAGCCCCTATGGCTACACCTTC.

CDR3 bases: TGTGCCAGCAGTTTCGGGCGGCGGGCTCCCTCCTACGAGCAGTACTTC. Its protein is CASSFGRRAPSYEQYF. The rearrangement uses TRBV28 and TRBJ2-7; possible D gene TRBD2, 5 bases. Looked up from germline, CDR1 is MDHEN and CDR2 is SYDVKM. The CDR3 runs to 16 residues. V lost 3 bases to trimming and J lost 0 bases, with 15 bases between them.

The chain joins TRBV5-1 to TRBJ2-3; D not certain. Trimming removed 6 bases from V and 14 bases from J, with 16 bases in between. Germline CDR1 is SGHRS and CDR2 is YFSETQ. The CDR3 covers 11 residues. In DNA, the CDR3 is TGCGCCAGCACTTCCTCCTCCGTGCTGTATTTT. This translates into CASTSSSVLYF.

This sequence joins TRBV10-3 and TRBJ2-1; no reliable D call. The CDR3 runs to 12 residues. Trimming took 3 bases from V and 14 from J, leaving 14 bases between them. Looked up from germline, CDR1 is ENHRY and CDR2 is SYGVKD. The CDR3 bases are TGTGCCATCAGTGATGGGCCCGGTTCGAAGTTCTTC. Translating it yields CAISDGPGSKFF.

The chain joins TRBV6-1 to TRBJ1-5, with TRBD1 matching over 7 bases. This CDR3 spans 15 amino acids. The V and J ends lost 6 bases and 3 bases, in that order; junction bases with no gene match: 8. Germline-derived CDR1 and CDR2 are MNHNS and SASEGT. The CDR3 region is CASSPRGQINQPQHF. CDR3 sequence (DNA): TGTGCCAGCAGCCCGAGGGGGCAGATCAATCAGCCCCAGCATTTT.

The rearrangement joins TRBV9 to TRBJ1-1; no clear D gene. CDR3 length equals 13 residues. Germline V gene data show CDR1 as SGDLS and CDR2 as YYNGEE. V lost 2 bases and J lost 0, with 5 bases in between. The CDR3: CASSVKMNTEAFF. The CDR3 DNA sequence: TGTGCCAGCAGCGTCAAGATGAACACTGAAGCTTTCTTT.

The chain carries TRBV28 and TRBJ2-7; D unclear. CDR1 is MDHEN and CDR2 is SYDVKM in the germline V gene. The CDR3 runs 15 residues. The ends were cut back, 0 bases at V and 5 bases at J, with 14 bases in the middle. Written as DNA, the CDR3 is TGTGCCAGCAGTTTATGGGTGGAAAACCCCAACGAGCAGTACTTC. Its protein product is CASSLWVENPNEQYF.

The chain has TRBV10-3 and TRBJ2-7; D is unclear. V was pared by 7 bases and J by 1 base, with 14 bases between. The germline CDR1 and CDR2 sequences are ENHRY and SYGVKD. The CDR3 extends over 14 amino acids. CDR3 DNA: TGTGCCATCAACTCTCGAGGCTTTTCCTACGAGCAGTACTTC. Its protein product is CAINSRGFSYEQYF.

The chain employs TRBV5-6 and TRBJ1-3, with D possibly being TRBD1 (5 bases). The germline V gene has CDR1 SGHDT and CDR2 YYEEEE. The CDR3 extends over 18 amino acids. The V end was cut by 1 base, the J end by 0 bases, with 17 bases between. The CDR3 sequence: CASSLYEGVAYSGNTIYF. The CDR3 DNA reads as TGTGCCAGCAGCTTGTACGAAGGGGTGGCATACTCTGGAAACACCATATATTTT. Drawing the rest from reference TRBV5-6 and TRBJ1-3, the complete variable domain is DAGVTQSPTHLIKTRGQQVTLRCSPKSGHDTVSWYQQALGQGPQFIFQYYEEEERQRGNFPDRFSGHQFPNYSSELNVNALLLGDSALYLCASSLYEGVAYSGNTIYFGEGSWLTVV.

V usage is TRBV28 and J usage is TRBJ2-7; 7 bases map to TRBD1. Losses at the gene ends were 3 bases for V and 5 bases for J; bases not matched to a gene: 10. The CDR3 extends over 15 amino acids. Germline V lookup: CDR1 MDHEN, CDR2 SYDVKM. Here the CDR3 reads CASSFDRVGANEQYF. The CDR3 DNA reads as TGTGCCAGCAGTTTTGACAGGGTCGGAGCTAACGAGCAGTACTTC.

The V and J genes are TRBV5-4 and TRBJ1-4, with D unresolved. The CDR3 runs to 14 residues. Germline V CDR1 and CDR2: SGHNT, YYREEE (reference sequence). Trimming removed 2 bases from V and 6 bases from J, with 11 bases in between. CDR3 loop: CASSLQTFDEKLFF. The CDR3 nucleotides are TGTGCCAGCAGCTTACAAACGTTCGATGAAAAACTGTTTTTT.

This rearrangement joins TRBV7-3 to TRBJ2-5, with a possible D match to TRBD1 (6 bases). Germline-derived CDR1 and CDR2 are SGHTA and FQGTGA. This CDR3 is built from 13 residues. V was pared by 4 bases and J by 5 bases, with 11 bases between. Written as DNA, the CDR3 is TGTGCCAGCAGCTACGGACAGTGGGAGACCCAGTACTTC. Translating it yields CASSYGQWETQYF.

The gene calls are TRBV2 and TRBJ1-2; a possible D gene is TRBD1 (5 bases). Per germline, CDR1 SNHLY and CDR2 FYNNEI. V was clipped by 1 base and J by 10 bases, with 10 bases between them. This CDR3 comprises 12 residues. This CDR3 is CASSEGQGDYTF. In DNA form, the CDR3 reads TGTGCCAGCAGTGAAGGTCAGGGTGACTACACCTTC.

The chain employs TRBV6-1 and TRBJ1-5; no clear D. CDR1 and CDR2 (germline): MNHNS, SASEGT. The CDR3 length is 15 residues. V shed 4 bases and J shed 2 bases, with 12 bases lying between them. The CDR3 DNA reads as TGTGCCAGCAGTGGATTTGTAGTCGGCAATCAGCCCCAGCATTTT. Translation gives CASSGFVVGNQPQHF.

This chain connects TRBV5-6 to TRBJ2-1; D call uncertain. The CDR3 runs 18 residues. V gave up 1 base and J gave up 1 base, with 18 bases separating them. Per the germline V gene, CDR1 is SGHDT and CDR2 is YYEEEE. CDR3 nucleotide sequence: TGTGCCAGCAGCTTGCAAGTGGGAAGCGAGAGATCCTACAATGAGCAGTTCTTC. Translation gives CASSLQVGSERSYNEQFF. The full variable domain, completed using reference TRBV5-6 and TRBJ2-1, is DAGVTQSPTHLIKTRGQQVTLRCSPKSGHDTVSWYQQALGQGPQFIFQYYEEEERQRGNFPDRFSGHQFPNYSSELNVNALLLGDSALYLCASSLQVGSERSYNEQFFGPGTRLTVL.

This chain joins TRBV5-1 and TRBJ2-7; TRBD1 agrees at 7 bases. The germline V gene encodes CDR1 SGHRS and CDR2 YFSETQ. The CDR3 loop spans 14 amino acids. Trimming removed 0 bases from V and 6 bases from J; junction bases left unmatched: 6. CDR3 in DNA: TGCGCCAGCAGCTTGGAGGCAGGGGGAAGCGAGCAGTACTTC. It codes for CASSLEAGGSEQYF. The variable domain in full, completed from reference TRBV5-1 and TRBJ2-7, reads KAGVTQTPRYLIKTRGQQVTLSCSPISGHRSVSWYQQTPGQGLQFLFEYFSETQRNKGNFPGRFSGRQFSNSRSEMNVSTLELGDSALYLCASSLEAGGSEQYFGPGTRLTVT.

This clone has at least ten counts. The chain links TRBV7-8 to TRBJ1-5; 7 bases line up with TRBD1. Per the germline V gene, CDR1 is SGHVS and CDR2 is FQNEAQ. V trimming: 5 bases; J trimming: 2 bases; junction bases outside the gene matches: 9. The CDR3 runs to 16 residues. CDR3 coding DNA: TGTGCCAGCAGCCCAGACAGGGTTAGTGGCAATCAGCCCCAGCATTTT. Translation gives CASSPDRVSGNQPQHF. The whole variable domain, remainder taken from reference TRBV7-8 and TRBJ1-5, is GAGVSQSPRYKVAKRGQDVALRCDPISGHVSLFWYQQALGQGPEFLTYFQNEAQLDKSGLPSDRFFAERPEGSVSTLKIQRTQQEDSAVYLCASSPDRVSGNQPQHFGDGTRLSIL.

This clone was counted a few times. The CDR3: CASSLRGNYGYTF. CDR3 DNA: TGTGCCAGCAGTCTCAGGGGGAACTATGGCTACACCTTC. This chain uses TRBV28 with TRBJ1-2, with TRBD1 matching over 7 bases. The CDR3 extends over 13 amino acids. Germline V CDR1 and CDR2: MDHEN, SYDVKM. V trimming: 5 bases; J trimming: 2 bases; junction bases outside the gene matches: 2.

The DNA for the CDR3 is TGTGCCAGCAGCCGAAGCGGAGAATACAATGAGCAGTTCTTC. This sequence encodes CASSRSGEYNEQFF. This chain connects TRBV7-3 to TRBJ2-1; D might be TRBD2 (5 bases). The CDR3 consists of 14 residues. CDR1 is SGHTA and CDR2 is FQGTGA in the germline V gene. With 5 bases removed from V and 4 bases from J, the gap between germline ends came to 12 bases.

This clone appeared a single time. V and J are TRBV2 and TRBJ2-1, with a tentative D call TRBD2 (5 bases). Trimming pared 6 bases from V and 9 bases from J, leaving 15 bases between. The CDR3 totals 13 residues. Germline CDR1 is SNHLY and CDR2 is FYNNEI. The CDR3 DNA is TGTGCCAGCAGGGCTCGCGAGGCGGGTGAGCAGTTCTTC. As protein: CASRAREAGEQFF.

This chain connects TRBV18 to TRBJ1-2; TRBD1 is a possible D gene (5 bases). The CDR3 is made up of 18 amino acids. Germline loops: CDR1 KGHSH, CDR2 LQKENI. The ends were cut back, 2 bases at V and 4 bases at J, with 23 bases in the middle. Written as DNA, the CDR3 is TGTGCCAGCTCACCATTGGCCTCCCCCCCCCGGGGGGGCTATGGCTACACCTTC. Protein product: CASSPLASPPRGGYGYTF.

The chain combines TRBV7-2 with TRBJ1-1; D remains unclear. CDR1 and CDR2 from the germline V gene are SGHTA and FQGNSA. The CDR3 extends over 15 amino acids. V was shortened by 0 bases and J by 0 bases, with 8 bases between the two germline ends. The CDR3 nucleotides read TGTGCCAGCAGCTTAGCGCACAAATTGAACACTGAAGCTTTCTTT. Protein: CASSLAHKLNTEAFF.

The rearrangement links TRBV6-5 to TRBJ2-5; 7 nucleotides agree with TRBD1. The length of the CDR3 is 15 residues. The V and J ends lost 5 bases and 5 bases, in that order; junction bases with no gene match: 11. Germline V gene data show CDR1 as MNHEY and CDR2 as SVGAGI. The CDR3 DNA reads as TGTGCCAGCAGTCCGGGGACAGTGGGCAGGGAGACCCAGTACTTC. Its translation is CASSPGTVGRETQYF.

The V gene is TRBV10-3, the J gene TRBJ1-2; the D is unclear. Trimming left V 4 bases short and J 4 bases short, with 10 bases between. This CDR3 is 13 amino acids long. CDR1 ENHRY and CDR2 SYGVKD come from the germline V gene. DNA for the CDR3: TGTGCCATCAGTGGAGGGAACCCCTATGGCTACACCTTC. It is translated as CAISGGNPYGYTF.

This clone came up once. The rearrangement uses TRBV18 and TRBJ2-6; unclear D gene. In germline, CDR1 is KGHSH, CDR2 LQKENI. The CDR3 spans 14 residues. V was shortened by 3 bases and J by 0 bases, with 3 bases between the two germline ends. CDR3 loop: CASSPGSGANVLTF. The CDR3 coding sequence is TGTGCCAGCTCACCCGGCTCTGGGGCCAACGTCCTGACTTTC.

The chain has TRBV19 and TRBJ2-1; the D call may be TRBD1 or TRBD2 (5 bases each). The germline V gene has CDR1 LNHDA and CDR2 SQIVND (reference sequence). The CDR3 runs to 14 residues. Trimming took 5 bases from V and 8 from J, leaving 16 bases between them. The CDR3 sequence: CASSPGPNRDEQFF. CDR3 bases: TGTGCCAGTAGTCCGGGGCCCAATCGCGATGAGCAGTTCTTC. Complete variable domain (other parts from reference TRBV19 and TRBJ2-1): DGGITQSPKYLFRKEGQNVTLSCEQNLNHDAMYWYRQDPGQGLRLIYYSQIVNDFQKGDIAEGYSVSREKKESFPLTVTSAQKNPTAFYLCASSPGPNRDEQFFGPGTRLTVL.

This clone was found a few times. The rearrangement joins TRBV7-2 to TRBJ1-3, with TRBD1 as a possible D gene (5 bases). V gave up 4 bases and J gave up 0 bases, with 10 bases separating them. The V gene's germline CDR1 is SGHTA and CDR2 FQGNSA. This CDR3 is built from 15 residues. CDR3 coding DNA: TGTGCCAGCAGCTACACGGGGGGCTCTGGAAACACCATATATTTT. It specifies CASSYTGGSGNTIYF.

As DNA, the CDR3 is TGTGCCAGCAGCTTTAGCGGGAGGCCCTACGAGCAGTACTTC. This codes for CASSFSGRPYEQYF. The V gene is TRBV7-2, the J gene TRBJ2-7; 10 bases align to TRBD2. Trimming at V came to 3 bases and at J to 2 bases, leaving 1 base not matched to a gene. The germline CDR1 and CDR2 sequences are SGHTA and FQGNSA. The CDR3 extends over 14 amino acids.

The chain joins TRBV28 to TRBJ2-2; D gene uncertain. The CDR3 totals 11 residues. The ends were cut back, 11 bases at V and 9 bases at J, with 13 bases in the middle. CDR1 and CDR2 from the germline V gene are MDHEN and SYDVKM. The CDR3 DNA is TGTGCCGCGGCGGCCCGTTGGGAGCTGTTTTTT. Protein sequence: CAAAARWELFF. Using reference TRBV28 and TRBJ2-2 for the parts outside the CDR3, the full variable domain is DVKVTQSSRYLVKRTGEKVFLECVQDMDHENMFWYRQDPGLGLRLIYFSYDVKMKEKGDIPEGYSVSREKKERFSLILESASTNQTSMYLCAAAARWELFFGEGSRLTVL.